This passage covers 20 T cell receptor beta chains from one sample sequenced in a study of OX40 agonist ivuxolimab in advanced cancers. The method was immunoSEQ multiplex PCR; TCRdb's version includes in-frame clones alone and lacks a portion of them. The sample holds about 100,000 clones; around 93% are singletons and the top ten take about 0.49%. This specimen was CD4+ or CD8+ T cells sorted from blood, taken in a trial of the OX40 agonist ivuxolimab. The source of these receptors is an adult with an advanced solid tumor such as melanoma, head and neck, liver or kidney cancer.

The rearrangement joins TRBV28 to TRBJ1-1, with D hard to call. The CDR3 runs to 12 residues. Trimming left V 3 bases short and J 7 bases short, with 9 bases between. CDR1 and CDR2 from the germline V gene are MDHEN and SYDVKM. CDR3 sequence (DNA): TGTGCCAGCAGTTTCCTCGCAGGTGAAGCTTTCTTT. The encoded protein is CASSFLAGEAFF.

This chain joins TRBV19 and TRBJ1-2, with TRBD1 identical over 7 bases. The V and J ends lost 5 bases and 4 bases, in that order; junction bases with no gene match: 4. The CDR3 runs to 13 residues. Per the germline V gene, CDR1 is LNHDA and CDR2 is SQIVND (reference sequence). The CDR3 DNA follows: TGTGCCAGTAGTCCTGACAGGGCCTATGGCTACACCTTC. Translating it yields CASSPDRAYGYTF.

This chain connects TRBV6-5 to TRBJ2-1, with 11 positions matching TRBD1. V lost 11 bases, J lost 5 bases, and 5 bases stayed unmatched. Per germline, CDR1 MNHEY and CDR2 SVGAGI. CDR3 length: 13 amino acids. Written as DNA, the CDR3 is TGTGCCGCCGGGACAGGGGGAGACAATGAGCAGTTCTTC. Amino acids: CAAGTGGDNEQFF.

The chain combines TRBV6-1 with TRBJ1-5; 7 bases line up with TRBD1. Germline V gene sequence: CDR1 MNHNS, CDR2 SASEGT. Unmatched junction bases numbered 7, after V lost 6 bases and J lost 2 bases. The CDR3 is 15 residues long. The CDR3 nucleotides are TGTGCCAGCAGAAGGGGGCTGGATGGCAATCAGCCCCAGCATTTT. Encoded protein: CASRRGLDGNQPQHF.

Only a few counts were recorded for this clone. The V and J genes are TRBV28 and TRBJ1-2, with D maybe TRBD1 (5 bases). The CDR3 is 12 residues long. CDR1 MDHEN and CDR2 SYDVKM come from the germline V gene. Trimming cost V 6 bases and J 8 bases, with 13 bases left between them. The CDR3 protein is CASSLGRPGYTF. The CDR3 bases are TGTGCCAGCAGCCTGGGACGCCCGGGCTACACCTTC.

The CDR3: CASSPQGLLYEQYF. The CDR3 nucleotides read TGTGCCAGCAGCCCCCAAGGGCTCCTCTACGAGCAGTACTTC. The chain combines TRBV28 with TRBJ2-7; D is undetermined. The CDR3 consists of 14 residues. Germline CDR1 is MDHEN and CDR2 is SYDVKM. The ends were cut back, 6 bases at V and 3 bases at J, with 15 bases in the middle.

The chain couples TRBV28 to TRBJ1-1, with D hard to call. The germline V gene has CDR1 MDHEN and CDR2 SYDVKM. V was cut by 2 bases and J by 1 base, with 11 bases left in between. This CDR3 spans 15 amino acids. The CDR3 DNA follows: TGTGCCAGCAGTTTAGGAGGGAACACGAACACTGAAGCTTTCTTT. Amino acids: CASSLGGNTNTEAFF.

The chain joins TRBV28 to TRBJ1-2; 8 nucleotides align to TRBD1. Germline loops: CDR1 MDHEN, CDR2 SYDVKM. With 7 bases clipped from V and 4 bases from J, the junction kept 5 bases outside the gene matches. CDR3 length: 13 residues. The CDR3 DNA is TGTGCCAGCACCCCGACAGGGGCCTATGGCTACACCTTC. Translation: CASTPTGAYGYTF.

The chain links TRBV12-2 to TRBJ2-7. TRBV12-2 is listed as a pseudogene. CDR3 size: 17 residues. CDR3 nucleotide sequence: TGTGCAAGTCGCTTAGGATCTGGGAGGGGGCAATTCTACGAGCAGTACTTC. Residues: CASRLGSGRGQFYEQYF.

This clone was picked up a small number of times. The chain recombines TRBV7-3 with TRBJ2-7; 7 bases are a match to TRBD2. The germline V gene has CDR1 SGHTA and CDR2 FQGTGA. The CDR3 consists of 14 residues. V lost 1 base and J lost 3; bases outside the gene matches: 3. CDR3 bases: TGTGCCAGCAGCTTAAGTGGGAGGGGCTACGAGCAGTACTTC. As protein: CASSLSGRGYEQYF. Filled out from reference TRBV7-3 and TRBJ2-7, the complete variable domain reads GAGVSQTPSNKVTEKGKYVELRCDPISGHTALYWYRQSLGQGPEFLIYFQGTGAADDSGLPNDRFFAVRPEGSVSTLKIQRTERGDSAVYLCASSLSGRGYEQYFGPGTRLTVT.

The CDR3 region has the DNA TGTGCCAGCAGTTTAAGGGCGTCGCAGTTCTTC. This gives the protein CASSLRASQFF. This chain uses TRBV28 with TRBJ2-1; D unresolved. With 2 bases removed from V and 12 bases from J, the gap between germline ends came to 8 bases. The CDR3 contains 11 residues. Germline lookup yields CDR1 MDHEN and CDR2 SYDVKM.

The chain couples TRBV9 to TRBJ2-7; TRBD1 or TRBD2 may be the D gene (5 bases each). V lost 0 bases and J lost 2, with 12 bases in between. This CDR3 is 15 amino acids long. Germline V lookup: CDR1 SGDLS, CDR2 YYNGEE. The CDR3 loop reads CASSVGWQGAYEQYF. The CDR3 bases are TGTGCCAGCAGCGTAGGTTGGCAGGGAGCCTACGAGCAGTACTTC.

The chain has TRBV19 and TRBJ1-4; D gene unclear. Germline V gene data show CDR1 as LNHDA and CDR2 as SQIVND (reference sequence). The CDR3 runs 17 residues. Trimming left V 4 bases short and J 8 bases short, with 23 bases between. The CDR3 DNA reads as TGTGCCAGTAGTACTTCTGCCGCGACGCGGACTACGGAAAAACTGTTTTTT. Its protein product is CASSTSAATRTTEKLFF.

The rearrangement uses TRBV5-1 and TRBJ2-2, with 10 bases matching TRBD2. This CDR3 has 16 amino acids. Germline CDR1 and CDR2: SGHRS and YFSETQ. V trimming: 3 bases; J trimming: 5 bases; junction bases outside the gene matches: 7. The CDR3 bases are TGCGCCAGCAGCTCAACATCTAGCGGGAGTACCGGGGAGCTGTTTTTT. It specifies CASSSTSSGSTGELFF.

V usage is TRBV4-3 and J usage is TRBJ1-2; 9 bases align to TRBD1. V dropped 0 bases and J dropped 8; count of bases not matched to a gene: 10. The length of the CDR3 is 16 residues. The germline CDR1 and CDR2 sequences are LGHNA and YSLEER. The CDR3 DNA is TGCGCCAGCAGCCAAGATCGGAGGGGACAGGGCGGAGGCTACACCTTC. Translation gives CASSQDRRGQGGGYTF.

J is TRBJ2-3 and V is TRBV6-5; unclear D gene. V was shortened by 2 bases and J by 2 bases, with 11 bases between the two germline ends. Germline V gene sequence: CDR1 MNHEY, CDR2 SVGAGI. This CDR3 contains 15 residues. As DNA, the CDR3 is TGTGCCAGCAGTTACAGCCAGACCTACACAGATACGCAGTATTTT. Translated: CASSYSQTYTDTQYF.

The CDR3: CASSSFSGTATYEQYF. CDR3 DNA: TGTGCCAGCAGTTCCTTTTCCGGGACGGCCACCTACGAGCAGTACTTC. V is TRBV7-8 and J is TRBJ2-7, with D perhaps given as TRBD1 or TRBD2 (5 bases each). Trimming removed 6 bases at V and 2 bases at J, with 20 bases between. The CDR3 totals 16 residues. Germline V gene sequence: CDR1 SGHVS, CDR2 FQNEAQ.

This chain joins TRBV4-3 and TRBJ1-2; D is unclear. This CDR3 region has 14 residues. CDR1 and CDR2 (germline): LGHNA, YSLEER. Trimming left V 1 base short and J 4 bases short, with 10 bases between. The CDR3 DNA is TGCGCCAGCAGCCAAGGGCACACTGGCTATGGCTACACCTTC. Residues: CASSQGHTGYGYTF.

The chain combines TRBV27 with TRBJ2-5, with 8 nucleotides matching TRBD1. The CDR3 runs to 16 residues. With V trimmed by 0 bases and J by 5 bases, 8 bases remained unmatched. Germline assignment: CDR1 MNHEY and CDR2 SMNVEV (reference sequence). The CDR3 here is CASSLSGQGAWETQYF. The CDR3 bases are TGTGCCAGCAGTTTATCTGGGCAGGGGGCGTGGGAGACCCAGTACTTC.

The CDR3: CASSLEPGGPSRQFF. The DNA of the CDR3 is TGTGCCAGCAGCCTTGAACCGGGAGGGCCCTCTCGGCAGTTCTTC. The V gene is TRBV4-2, the J gene TRBJ2-1; 8 bases align to TRBD2. V gave up 4 bases and J gave up 12 bases; unmatched junction bases: 14. Germline values: CDR1 LGHNA, CDR2 YNFKEQ. This CDR3 has 15 amino acids.